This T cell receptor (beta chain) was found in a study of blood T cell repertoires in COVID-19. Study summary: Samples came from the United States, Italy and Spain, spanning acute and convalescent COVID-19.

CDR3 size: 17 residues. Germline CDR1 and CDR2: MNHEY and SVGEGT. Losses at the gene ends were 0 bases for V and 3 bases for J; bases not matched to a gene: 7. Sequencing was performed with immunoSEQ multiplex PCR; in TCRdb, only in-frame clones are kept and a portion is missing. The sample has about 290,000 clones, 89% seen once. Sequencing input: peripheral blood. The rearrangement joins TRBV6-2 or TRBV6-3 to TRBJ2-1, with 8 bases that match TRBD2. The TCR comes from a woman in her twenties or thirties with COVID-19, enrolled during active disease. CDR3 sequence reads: CASSYSPPAGVYNEQFF. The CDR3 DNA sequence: TGTGCCAGCAGTTACTCCCCCCCAGCGGGGGTCTACAATGAGCAGTTCTTC.